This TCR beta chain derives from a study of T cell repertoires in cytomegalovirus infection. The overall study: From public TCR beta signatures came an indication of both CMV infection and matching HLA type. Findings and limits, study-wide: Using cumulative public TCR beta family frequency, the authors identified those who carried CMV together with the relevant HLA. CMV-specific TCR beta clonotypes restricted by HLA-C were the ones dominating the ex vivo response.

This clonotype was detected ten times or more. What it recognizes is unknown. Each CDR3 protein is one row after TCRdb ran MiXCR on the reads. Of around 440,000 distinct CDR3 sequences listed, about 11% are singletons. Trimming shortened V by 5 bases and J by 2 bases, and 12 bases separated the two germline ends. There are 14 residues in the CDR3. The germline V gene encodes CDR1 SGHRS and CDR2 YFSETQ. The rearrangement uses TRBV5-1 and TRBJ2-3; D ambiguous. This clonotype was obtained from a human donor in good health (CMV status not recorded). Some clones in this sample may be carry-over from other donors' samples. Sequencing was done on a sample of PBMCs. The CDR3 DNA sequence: TGCGCCAGCAGGTGGAGTATCTTCACAGATACGCAGTATTTT. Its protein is CASRWSIFTDTQYF.